This TCR beta chain was observed in a study of cytomegalovirus exposure and HLA in healthy donors. Study results and limitations: In vitro testing confirmed three CMV-associated chains as specific for CMV antigens.

As to this clone: What it binds is unknown.

Researchers ran the PCR with 60 Vbeta and 13 Jbeta primers. The method was immunoSEQ multiplex PCR; TCRdb's version includes in-frame clones alone and lacks a portion of them. In the table there are 170,000 or so clones, about four fifths of which are singletons. This CDR3 is 14 amino acids long. The germline CDR1 and CDR2 sequences are PRHDT and FYEKMQ (reference sequence). Germline trimming cut 0 bases from V and 4 bases from J; bases unmatched to any gene: 2. The chain has TRBV13 and TRBJ2-7; TRBD2 aligns across 8 bases. Sequencing input: PBMCs. The sequence was obtained from a young man in good health and CMV-seropositive. In DNA, the CDR3 is TGTGCCAGCAGCTTAGGCGGGAGGGCGTACGAGCAGTACTTC. Amino acids: CASSLGGRAYEQYF.